The 2 T cell receptor beta chains below were found in one sample sequenced in a study of cytomegalovirus exposure and HLA in healthy donors (dated by TCRdb to about 2017). Libraries were constructed by the immunoSEQ multiplex PCR assay. This is the immuneACCESS table as TCRdb keeps it, with only in-frame sequences that have V and J called. A part of the clones is gone; compared with another copy, unresolved V genes explain less than half, and the rest is unexplained. Here the sample has 110,000 or so clones; approximately 96% occur a single time. Clones ranked in the top ten supply roughly 0.66% of the sample. Sequencing was performed on PBMCs. Receptors were obtained from a woman aged 18-29 years in good health and CMV-seronegative.

The J gene is TRBJ1-6, the V gene TRBV7-2; unclear D gene. The CDR3 covers 15 residues. Trimming removed 2 bases from V and 10 bases from J, with 15 bases in between. Germline V gives CDR1 SGHTA, CDR2 FQGNSA. The DNA for the CDR3 is TGTGCCAGCAGCTTAAGCCCAGGCCTCCAATCACCCCTCCACTTT. Translated, it gives CASSLSPGLQSPLHF.

The chain combines TRBV10-3 with TRBJ2-5; TRBD1 agrees at 9 bases. In germline, CDR1 is ENHRY, CDR2 SYGVKD. Unmatched junction bases numbered 6, after V lost 6 bases and J lost 4 bases. This CDR3 is built from 14 residues. CDR3 loop: CAIREGQGRETQYF. CDR3 DNA sequence: TGTGCCATCAGGGAAGGACAGGGGCGAGAGACCCAGTACTTC.